The next 19 T cell receptor beta chains were all read from a single sample in a study of post-analysis software for immune sequencing data. Findings and caveats of the study: Higher frequency in patients than in controls was seen for about five TRBV segments, with TRBV5-6, TRBV5-1 and TRBV20-1 among them.

Presence of unique molecular identifiers characterized the TCR beta cDNA libraries. TCRdb passed the PCR reads through MiXCR, listing each CDR3 protein once. The sample shows hundreds of thousands of distinct CDR3 sequences, approximately 60% of them seen only once. What these receptors recognize is not known. The sequencing input was blood. These receptors came from a girl aged 2 to 9 with multiple sclerosis.

The V gene is TRBV27, the J gene TRBJ2-4; tentative D call: TRBD2 (5 bases). The CDR3 consists of 15 residues. Germline lookup yields CDR1 MNHEY and CDR2 SMNVEV (reference sequence). The ends were cut back, 3 bases at V and 1 base at J, with 10 bases in the middle. CDR3 sequence: CASSLRVSAKNIQYF. The CDR3 DNA reads as TGTGCCAGCAGTTTGAGGGTTTCCGCCAAAAACATTCAGTACTTC.

In this sample, this clonotype turned up a few times. The rearrangement joins TRBV7-2 to TRBJ2-5; D is uncertain. V lost 3 bases and J lost 1, with 15 bases in between. Per germline, CDR1 SGHTA and CDR2 FQGNSA. This CDR3 comprises 16 residues. The CDR3: CASSFGVGGFQETQYF. The CDR3, as DNA: TGTGCCAGCAGCTTCGGAGTGGGCGGATTCCAAGAGACCCAGTACTTC.

J is TRBJ2-7 and V is TRBV27; weak D call: TRBD1 (5 bases). Germline CDR1 MNHEY, CDR2 SMNVEV (reference sequence). This CDR3 has 15 residues. Trimming removed 0 bases from V and 3 bases from J, with 12 bases in between. This CDR3 reads CASSLSATDHYEQYF. The CDR3 region has the DNA TGTGCCAGCAGTTTATCGGCGACAGATCACTACGAGCAGTACTTC.

V gene TRBV12-3 or TRBV12-4 combines with J gene TRBJ2-3, with 10 bases matching TRBD2. Unmatched junction bases numbered 6, after V lost 3 bases and J lost 3 bases. CDR3 length: 16 amino acids. CDR3 in amino acids: CASSFPGLAITDTQYF. In nucleotides, the CDR3 is TGTGCCAGCAGTTTCCCGGGACTAGCGATTACAGATACGCAGTATTTT.

Here the CDR3 reads CASSVAGARDTQYF. The CDR3 nucleotides read TGTGCCAGCAGTGTAGCGGGGGCCAGAGATACGCAGTATTTT. The rearrangement uses TRBV6-2 or TRBV6-3 and TRBJ2-3; 9 bases line up with TRBD2. The CDR3 contains 14 residues. V shed 5 bases, J shed 5 bases, and the junction held 5 bases outside the gene matches. The V gene's germline CDR1 is MNHEY and CDR2 SVGEGT.

This chain's CDR3 is CASSFLQEGGYYGYTF. The CDR3 coding sequence is TGTGCCAGCAGTTTCCTCCAGGAGGGGGGTTACTATGGCTACACCTTC. The chain has TRBV6-5 and TRBJ1-2; possible D gene TRBD1, 6 bases. Trimming removed 4 bases from V and 3 bases from J, with 18 bases in between. Germline V gene sequence: CDR1 MNHEY, CDR2 SVGAGI. The CDR3 is made up of 16 amino acids.

The rearrangement joins TRBV29-1 to TRBJ2-5; 9 nucleotides match TRBD1. CDR1 is SQVTM and CDR2 is ANQGSEA in the germline V gene. The V and J ends lost 3 bases and 5 bases, in that order; junction bases with no gene match: 7. The CDR3 is 14 amino acids. The chain's CDR3 is CSVDYDRGEETQYF. For the CDR3, the DNA is TGCAGCGTTGATTACGACAGGGGGGAGGAGACCCAGTACTTC.

This clonotype was counted a few times. J is TRBJ1-2 and V is TRBV4-2; the match to TRBD1 covers 7 bases. V shed 0 bases, J shed 6 bases, and the junction held 13 bases outside the gene matches. There are 17 residues in the CDR3. The germline V gene encodes CDR1 LGHNA and CDR2 YNFKEQ. The CDR3 loop reads CASSQDSLATGSDGYTF. DNA for the CDR3: TGTGCCAGCAGCCAAGATTCCCTTGCGACAGGGTCGGATGGCTACACCTTC.

The rearrangement links TRBV2 to TRBJ2-5; the D is unclear. The CDR3 contains 11 residues. In germline, CDR1 is SNHLY, CDR2 FYNNEI. V was trimmed by 6 bases and J by 7 bases, leaving 9 bases between them. In nucleotides, the CDR3 is TGTGCCAGCAGCCCCAAGGTGACCCAGTACTTC. Its protein is CASSPKVTQYF.

The chain couples TRBV20-1 to TRBJ1-2; tentative D call: TRBD1 (5 bases). Trimming removed 6 bases from V and 1 base from J, with 9 bases in between. The CDR3 loop spans 12 amino acids. Germline CDR1 reads DFQATT; CDR2 reads SNEGSKA (reference sequence). This CDR3 reads CSAVQDNYGYTF. DNA for the CDR3: TGCAGTGCGGTACAGGATAACTATGGCTACACCTTC.

There are a few counts of this clonotype. V and J are TRBV29-1 and TRBJ2-5; 10 positions agree with TRBD1. The J segment lost 5 bases and the V segment lost 4 bases, leaving 7 bases of the junction unmatched. The CDR3 runs 14 residues. The germline CDR1 and CDR2 sequences are SQVTM and ANQGSEA. CDR3 region: CSVVDRGLGETQYF. The CDR3 DNA follows: TGCAGCGTTGTTGACAGGGGGCTAGGGGAGACCCAGTACTTC.

This chain uses TRBV5-1 with TRBJ2-3, with 8 bases that match TRBD1. V lost 4 bases and J lost 0; bases outside the gene matches: 13. The CDR3 contains 18 residues. Germline V gene lookup returns CDR1 SGHRS and CDR2 YFSETQ. The CDR3 DNA reads as TGCGCCAGCAGCACAACAGGGGGTTTAACTAGTAGCACAGATACGCAGTATTTT. It codes for CASSTTGGLTSSTDTQYF.

The chain recombines TRBV4-1 with TRBJ2-1, with D perhaps matching TRBD2 (6 bases). The V end was cut by 1 base, the J end by 9 bases, with 10 bases between. The CDR3 consists of 13 residues. CDR1 is MGHRA, CDR2 YSYEKL, per germline. Here the CDR3 DNA reads TGCGCCAGCAGCCAAGTTATGGGACTTGAGCAGTTCTTC. Translated, it gives CASSQVMGLEQFF.

This clonotype was counted a few times. One end of the junction does not line up with germline, which may come from a read error. The genes are TRBV12-3 or TRBV12-4 and TRBJ2-1, with 8 bases identical to TRBD2. CDR3 size: 15 residues. In DNA form, the CDR3 reads TGTGCCAGCAGATTAGCGGGGACGGAATACAATGAGCAGTTCTTC. This sequence encodes CASRLAGTEYNEQFF.

This chain joins TRBV27 and TRBJ1-1; 8 positions agree with TRBD1. The V gene end was trimmed by 3 bases and the J gene end by 0 bases; junction bases not matched to a gene: 12. Germline V CDR1 and CDR2: MNHEY, SMNVEV (reference sequence). This CDR3 has 18 residues. Here the CDR3 reads CASSFRQGPPLMNTEAFF. The CDR3, as DNA: TGTGCCAGCAGTTTTCGACAGGGGCCTCCGCTTATGAACACTGAAGCTTTCTTT.

This chain joins TRBV6-2 or TRBV6-3 and TRBJ1-2; D remains ambiguous. CDR3 length: 17 amino acids. V was shortened by 4 bases and J by 4 bases, with 22 bases between the two germline ends. CDR1 MNHEY and CDR2 SVGEGT come from the germline V gene. Here the CDR3 DNA reads TGTGCCAGCAGTTCCGACTCTGGGTCCTTCAGCGTCTATGGCTACACCTTC. Encoded protein: CASSSDSGSFSVYGYTF.

The V and J genes are TRBV6-5 and TRBJ1-1; the D is unclear. The CDR3 loop spans 12 amino acids. Trimming removed 4 bases from V and 7 bases from J, with 10 bases in between. Germline lookup yields CDR1 MNHEY and CDR2 SVGAGI. CDR3: CASSFTGSEAFF. The CDR3 nucleotides are TGTGCCAGCAGTTTTACCGGGAGTGAAGCTTTCTTT.

J is TRBJ2-7 and V is TRBV29-1; 9 bases fit TRBD2. The CDR3 is 12 residues long. The germline V gene has CDR1 SQVTM and CDR2 ANQGSEA. After removal of 6 bases from V and 3 bases from J, the junction contained 3 bases not matched to a gene. The DNA of the CDR3 is TGCAGCGTGGGACTAGCCCGCTACGAGCAGTACTTC. Translation gives CSVGLARYEQYF.

This clonotype came up a few times. This chain connects TRBV10-2 to TRBJ2-5, with TRBD1 matching over 9 bases. The assigned J gene may be wrong: the sequence end matches TRBJ2-7 better. This CDR3 region has 13 residues. CDR1 WSHSY and CDR2 SAAADI come from the germline V gene. For the CDR3, the DNA is TGCGCCAGCAGTAAGGGACAGGGAGGCGAGCAGTACTTC. Translating gives CASSKGQGGEQYF.